A single sample gave rise to the 26 T cell receptor beta chains below, sequenced in a study of T cell repertoires in cytomegalovirus infection. The antigens of these receptors remain unknown. TCRdb independently ran MiXCR on the reads; one entry per CDR3 protein. The sample shows 100,000 to 150,000 distinct CDR3 sequences, approximately 30% of them seen only once. The sequenced sample was CD8+ T cells from cultured PBMCs, obtained from culture after CMV antigen stimulation. These TCRs come from a human donor in good health (CMV status not recorded). Some clones in this sample may be carry-over from other donors' samples.

This clonotype was found a few times. This rearrangement joins TRBV19 to TRBJ2-7; TRBD2 agrees at 9 bases. The CDR3 extends over 13 amino acids. J lost 2 bases, V lost 5 bases, and 1 base had no gene match. Germline V lookup: CDR1 LNHDA, CDR2 SQIVND (reference sequence). For the CDR3, the DNA is TGTGCCAGTAGTGTAGCGGGGGCCTACGAGCAGTACTTC. Its translation: CASSVAGAYEQYF.

This clonotype came up many times. The gene calls are TRBV5-6 and TRBJ1-1; D is undetermined. Trimming took off 2 bases at V and 0 bases at J, with 5 bases between the two ends. Germline assignment: CDR1 SGHDT and CDR2 YYEEEE. The CDR3 loop spans 13 amino acids. The CDR3 sequence: CASSFTVNTEAFF. The CDR3 region has the DNA TGTGCCAGCAGCTTTACAGTGAACACTGAAGCTTTCTTT.

This clonotype was observed at least ten times. The chain couples TRBV7-2 to TRBJ2-1; no clear D. The CDR3 has 13 residues. V was clipped by 0 bases and J by 9 bases, with 9 bases between them. Germline V CDR1 and CDR2: SGHTA, FQGNSA. This CDR3 reads CASSLAPSGEQFF. CDR3 nucleotides: TGTGCCAGCAGCTTAGCGCCCTCGGGTGAGCAGTTCTTC.

The chain employs TRBV7-9 and TRBJ2-5, with 11 bases identical to TRBD2. With V trimmed by 5 bases and J by 4 bases, 6 bases remained unmatched. CDR1 and CDR2 (germline): SEHNR, FQNEAQ (reference sequence). This CDR3 is built from 15 residues. For the CDR3, the DNA is TGTGCCAGCAGCCCTCCGGGACTAGCGGTAGAGACCCAGTACTTC. As protein: CASSPPGLAVETQYF.

This clonotype turned up a few times. This CDR3 reads CASSLRHHYSNQPQHF. The CDR3 bases are TGTGCCAGTAGTCTGAGACACCATTATAGCAATCAGCCCCAGCATTTT. The chain couples TRBV19 to TRBJ1-5; D unclear. Germline V gene lookup returns CDR1 LNHDA and CDR2 SQIVND (reference sequence). Trimming cost V 5 bases and J 0 bases, with 14 bases left between them. The CDR3 contains 16 residues.

This clonotype was detected many times. The chain joins TRBV19 to TRBJ1-5; TRBD1 agrees at 10 bases. This CDR3 is 15 amino acids long. Germline trimming cut 3 bases from V and 2 bases from J; bases unmatched to any gene: 1. Germline lookup yields CDR1 LNHDA and CDR2 SQIVND (reference sequence). For the CDR3, the DNA is TGTGCCAGTAGTATCGGGACAGGGGGCAATCAGCCCCAGCATTTT. Translation gives CASSIGTGGNQPQHF. Using reference TRBV19 and TRBJ1-5 for the parts outside the CDR3, the full variable domain is DGGITQSPKYLFRKEGQNVTLSCEQNLNHDAMYWYRQDPGQGLRLIYYSQIVNDFQKGDIAEGYSVSREKKESFPLTVTSAQKNPTAFYLCASSIGTGGNQPQHFGDGTRLSIL.

This clonotype was observed at least ten times. The V gene is TRBV7-6, the J gene TRBJ2-1; 9 positions agree with TRBD2. The CDR3 has 15 amino acids. The germline gives CDR1 SGHVS, CDR2 FNYEAQ. Unmatched junction bases numbered 8, after V lost 6 bases and J lost 5 bases. Here the CDR3 reads CASSLLAGLNNEQFF. In DNA, the CDR3 is TGTGCCAGCAGTCTTCTAGCGGGGCTAAACAATGAGCAGTTCTTC.

The chain recombines TRBV2 with TRBJ1-1, with TRBD1 identical over 12 bases. V was clipped by 8 bases and J by 4 bases; unmatched bases: 11. There are 16 residues in the CDR3. CDR1 and CDR2 (germline): SNHLY, FYNNEI. The CDR3 loop reads CASGGTGGYRTTEAFF. CDR3 bases: TGTGCCAGCGGAGGGACAGGGGGCTATAGGACCACTGAAGCTTTCTTT.

The genes are TRBV7-2 and TRBJ2-1; the match to TRBD2 covers 12 bases. The CDR3 is 16 amino acids. The V segment lost 2 bases and the J segment 12 bases; nucleotides outside the gene matches: 11. The V gene's germline CDR1 is SGHTA and CDR2 FQGNSA. The CDR3: CASSLPYRTSGGPQFF. CDR3 in DNA: TGTGCCAGCAGCTTACCTTACCGAACTAGCGGGGGGCCGCAGTTCTTC.

The chain couples TRBV12-3 or TRBV12-4 to TRBJ1-2, with TRBD1 matching 9 bases. CDR3 length: 13 residues. The J segment lost 6 bases and the V segment lost 6 bases, leaving 5 bases of the junction unmatched. CDR3 protein: CASRGQGLDGYTF. The DNA of the CDR3 is TGTGCCAGCAGGGGACAGGGATTGGATGGCTACACCTTC.

This clonotype came up a few times. This sequence joins TRBV7-2 and TRBJ1-6; D might be TRBD1 (5 bases). The germline V and J ends were trimmed by 6 bases and 0 bases, with 12 bases remaining between them. Germline values: CDR1 SGHTA, CDR2 FQGNSA. The CDR3 contains 16 residues. The CDR3 reads CASRSDISSYNSPLHF. The DNA for the CDR3 is TGTGCCAGCAGATCGGACATCAGCTCCTATAATTCACCCCTCCACTTT.

The chain has TRBV6-2 or TRBV6-3 and TRBJ2-7; D is undetermined. The CDR3 has 14 amino acids. Germline V gene lookup returns CDR1 MNHEY and CDR2 SVGEGT. V lost 6 bases and J 4 bases, leaving 16 bases between the germline ends. The CDR3 sequence: CASSHSPSIYEQYF. In DNA, the CDR3 is TGTGCCAGCAGCCACAGCCCCAGCATATACGAGCAGTACTTC.

This clonotype was recorded many times. This CDR3 reads CASSWEGAGNQPQHF. The CDR3 nucleotides are TGTGCCAGCAGCTGGGAGGGGGCTGGCAATCAGCCCCAGCATTTT. The chain carries TRBV7-9 and TRBJ1-5; 7 nucleotides agree with TRBD1. The CDR3 has 15 amino acids. CDR1 and CDR2 from the germline V gene are SEHNR and FQNEAQ (reference sequence). Trimming took 4 bases from V and 2 from J; bases not matched to a gene: 5.

In this sample, this clonotype turned up a few times. This chain uses TRBV10-3 with TRBJ2-6; possibly TRBD2 for D (6 bases). Germline assignment: CDR1 ENHRY and CDR2 SYGVKD. CDR3 length: 17 amino acids. Trimming pared 6 bases from V and 4 bases from J, leaving 19 bases between. CDR3 DNA sequence: TGTGCCATCAGGGCCGGGCCCTGGGCGGGAGGGGCCAACGTCCTGACTTTC. It codes for CAIRAGPWAGGANVLTF.

This clonotype has only a few counts. The chain joins TRBV4-1 to TRBJ2-1, with unresolved D. Trimming took 4 bases from V and 6 from J, leaving 13 bases between them. CDR1 is MGHRA, CDR2 YSYEKL, per germline. The CDR3 has 14 residues. The DNA of the CDR3 is TGCGCCAGCAGCCCCGTCGGCGGCGTCAATGAGCAGTTCTTC. Translation: CASSPVGGVNEQFF.

In DNA form, the CDR3 reads TGTGCCAGCAGCCGCCGACTAGCGCCGCCTTTTAGCACAGATACGCAGTATTTT. It specifies CASSRRLAPPFSTDTQYF. This chain uses TRBV14 with TRBJ2-3, with 8 bases lining up with TRBD2. The CDR3 has 18 residues. V was pared by 4 bases and J by 0 bases, with 12 bases of the junction left unmatched. Per germline, CDR1 SGHDN and CDR2 FVKESK.

The chain recombines TRBV6-1 with TRBJ2-7, with TRBD1 identical over 10 bases. The CDR3 is 16 amino acids. Losses at the gene ends were 1 base for V and 2 bases for J; bases not matched to a gene: 5. Germline V gives CDR1 MNHNS, CDR2 SASEGT. In DNA, the CDR3 is TGTGCCAGCAGTGAAGGTCCCGGGACAGGGGCCTACGAGCAGTACTTC. This gives the protein CASSEGPGTGAYEQYF.

This clonotype was counted between two and nine times. This chain uses TRBV4-1 with TRBJ2-7, with D possibly TRBD1 on 6 matching bases. Germline lookup yields CDR1 MGHRA and CDR2 YSYEKL. V was clipped by 0 bases and J by 1 base, with 16 bases between them. CDR3 length equals 17 residues. The CDR3 DNA is TGCGCCAGCAGCCAAGAAGGGACACCGGGAACTTCCTACGAGCAGTACTTC. It translates to CASSQEGTPGTSYEQYF.

This clonotype was detected only a few times. The genes are TRBV14 and TRBJ2-1; weak D call: TRBD1 (6 bases). Germline CDR1 and CDR2: SGHDN and FVKESK. The CDR3 runs 14 residues. V gave up 1 base and J gave up 6 bases, with 10 bases separating them. The CDR3 reads CASSQVGRGNEQFF. As DNA, the CDR3 is TGTGCCAGCAGCCAAGTAGGCAGGGGCAATGAGCAGTTCTTC.

This clonotype was detected a few times. The chain joins TRBV12-3 or TRBV12-4 to TRBJ1-1, with D uncertain. This CDR3 comprises 14 residues. Trimming shortened V by 3 bases and J by 1 base, and 9 bases separated the two germline ends. The CDR3 sequence: CASSFSPENTEAFF. The CDR3 DNA reads as TGTGCCAGCAGTTTTTCCCCAGAGAACACTGAAGCTTTCTTT.

Concerning this clonotype: With a much larger clone just one base away, this may be a read error. This chain connects TRBV7-6 to TRBJ2-2; 13 nucleotides agree with TRBD2. CDR1 and CDR2 (germline): SGHVS, FNYEAQ. CDR3 size: 19 residues. V lost 5 bases to trimming and J lost 0 bases; unmatched junction nucleotides: 9. CDR3 region: CASSTGTSGETANTGELFF. The CDR3 DNA sequence: TGTGCCAGCAGCACCGGGACTAGCGGGGAAACCGCGAACACCGGGGAGCTGTTTTTT.

This rearrangement joins TRBV7-2 to TRBJ2-2, with D unresolved. The CDR3 is 15 amino acids. Germline CDR1 reads SGHTA; CDR2 reads FQGNSA. V lost 5 bases and J 0 bases, leaving 10 bases between the germline ends. The CDR3 DNA is TGTGCCAGCAGCCCGACGACACCGAACACCGGGGAGCTGTTTTTT. Translated: CASSPTTPNTGELFF.

The rearrangement joins TRBV11-2 to TRBJ2-2; possible D gene TRBD1, 6 bases. This CDR3 contains 14 residues. Trimming left V 5 bases short and J 1 base short, with 8 bases between. Germline CDR1 is SGHAT and CDR2 is FQNNGV. The CDR3 region has the DNA TGTGCCAGCAGCGTGACAGGGAACACCGGGGAGCTGTTTTTT. It specifies CASSVTGNTGELFF. The full variable domain, rest sourced from reference TRBV11-2 and TRBJ2-2, is EAGVAQSPRYKIIEKRQSVAFWCNPISGHATLYWYQQILGQGPKLLIQFQNNGVVDDSQLPKDRFSAERLKGVDSTLKIQPAKLEDSAVYLCASSVTGNTGELFFGEGSRLTVL.

V usage is TRBV6-6 and J usage is TRBJ2-2, with 12 bases matching TRBD2. The CDR3 runs to 15 residues. The V gene end was trimmed by 10 bases and the J gene end by 2 bases; junction bases not matched to a gene: 5. Germline loops: CDR1 MNHNY, CDR2 SVGAGI (reference sequence). This CDR3 reads CATSGLAGNTGELFF. CDR3 DNA sequence: TGTGCCACCTCGGGACTAGCGGGCAACACCGGGGAGCTGTTTTTT.

The rearrangement joins TRBV5-1 to TRBJ1-4; possibly TRBD1 for D (5 bases). The CDR3 loop spans 14 amino acids. Per germline, CDR1 SGHRS and CDR2 YFSETQ. V was cut by 0 bases and J by 8 bases, with 11 bases left in between. CDR3 in amino acids: CASSLAGGFEKLFF. DNA for the CDR3: TGCGCCAGCAGCTTGGCGGGGGGGTTCGAAAAACTGTTTTTT.

This clonotype showed up many times. The rearrangement uses TRBV12-3 or TRBV12-4 and TRBJ1-6; possible D gene TRBD1, 5 bases. The V and J ends lost 6 bases and 3 bases respectively, with 9 bases between them. The CDR3 has 14 residues. The CDR3 loop is CASSSGGYNSPLHF. The CDR3 region has the DNA TGTGCCAGCAGCTCCGGGGGCTATAATTCACCCCTCCACTTT.